This T cell receptor beta chain was recorded in a study of cytomegalovirus exposure and HLA in healthy donors. Study as a whole: The approximately 120 validation repertoires and the roughly 680 first-cohort repertoires shared a platform, a later analysis reported. Study findings and constraints: Accounts indicate the classifier identified cytomegalovirus status with strong specificity and sensitivity. Most TCRs appeared rarely, but some public TCRs recurred in many donors.

Turning to this clone: Its matching antigen is unknown.

This CDR3 has 15 residues. Germline loops: CDR1 SGDLS, CDR2 YYNGEE. The V segment lost 1 base and the J segment 5 bases; nucleotides outside the gene matches: 7. Clones were read by immunoSEQ multiplex PCR, and TCRdb kept only the in-frame ones, dropping some. The sample gives about 250,000 clones, roughly 87% of which show up once; about 11% is in the top ten. The sample taken for sequencing was PBMCs. The sequence came from a man aged 18 to 29 in good health and CMV-seropositive. The chain recombines TRBV9 with TRBJ2-3; 7 bases match TRBD2. This CDR3 reads CASSVMGTGGDTQYF. DNA for the CDR3: TGTGCCAGCAGCGTAATGGGCACGGGGGGAGATACGCAGTATTTT.